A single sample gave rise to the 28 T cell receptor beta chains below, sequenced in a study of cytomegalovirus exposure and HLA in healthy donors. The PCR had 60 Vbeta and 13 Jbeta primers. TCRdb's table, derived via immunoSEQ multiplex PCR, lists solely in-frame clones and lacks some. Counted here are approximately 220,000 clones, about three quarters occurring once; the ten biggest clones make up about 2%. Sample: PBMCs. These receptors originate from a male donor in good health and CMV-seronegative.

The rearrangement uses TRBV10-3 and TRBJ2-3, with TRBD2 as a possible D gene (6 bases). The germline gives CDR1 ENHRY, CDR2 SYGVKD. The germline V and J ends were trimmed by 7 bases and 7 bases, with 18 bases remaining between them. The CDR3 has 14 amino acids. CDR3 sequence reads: CAIKSLGLPNTQYF. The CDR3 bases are TGTGCCATCAAGTCCCTGGGACTGCCGAATACGCAGTATTTT.

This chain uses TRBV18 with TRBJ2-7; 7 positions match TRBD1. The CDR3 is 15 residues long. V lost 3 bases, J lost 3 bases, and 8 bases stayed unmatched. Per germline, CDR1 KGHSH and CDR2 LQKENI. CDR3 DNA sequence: TGTGCCAGCTCACCCCGGACAGGATTGAACTACGAGCAGTACTTC. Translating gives CASSPRTGLNYEQYF. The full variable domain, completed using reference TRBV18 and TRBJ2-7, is NAGVMQNPRHLVRRRGQEARLRCSPMKGHSHVYWYRQLPEEGLKFMVYLQKENIIDESGMPKERFSAEFPKEGPSILRIQQVVRGDSAAYFCASSPRTGLNYEQYFGPGTRLTVT.

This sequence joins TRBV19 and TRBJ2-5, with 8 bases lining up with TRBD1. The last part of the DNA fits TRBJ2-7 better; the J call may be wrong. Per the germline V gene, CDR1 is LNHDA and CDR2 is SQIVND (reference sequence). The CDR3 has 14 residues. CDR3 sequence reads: CASSIRGRGHEQYF. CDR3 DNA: TGTGCCAGTAGTATTCGCGGCAGGGGGCACGAGCAGTACTTC.

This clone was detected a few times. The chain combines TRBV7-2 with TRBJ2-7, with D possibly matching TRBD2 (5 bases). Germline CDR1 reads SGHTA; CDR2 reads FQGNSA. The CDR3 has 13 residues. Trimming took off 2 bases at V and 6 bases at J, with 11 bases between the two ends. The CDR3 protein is CASSLLRELEQYF. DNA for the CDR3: TGTGCCAGCAGCTTATTACGGGAACTCGAGCAGTACTTC.

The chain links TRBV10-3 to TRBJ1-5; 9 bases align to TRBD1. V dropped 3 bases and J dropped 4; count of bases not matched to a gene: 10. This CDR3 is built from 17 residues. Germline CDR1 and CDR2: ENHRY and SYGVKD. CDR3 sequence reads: CAISDYLKGQGNQPQHF. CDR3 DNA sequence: TGTGCCATCAGTGATTACCTAAAGGGACAGGGAAATCAGCCCCAGCATTTT.

CDR3: CASSPDRADTQYF. For the CDR3, the DNA is TGTGCCAGCAGCCCAGACAGGGCAGATACGCAGTATTTT. The rearrangement links TRBV27 to TRBJ2-3; 7 bases line up with TRBD1. With V trimmed by 6 bases and J by 4 bases, 4 bases remained unmatched. Germline loops: CDR1 MNHEY, CDR2 SMNVEV (reference sequence). The CDR3 covers 13 residues.

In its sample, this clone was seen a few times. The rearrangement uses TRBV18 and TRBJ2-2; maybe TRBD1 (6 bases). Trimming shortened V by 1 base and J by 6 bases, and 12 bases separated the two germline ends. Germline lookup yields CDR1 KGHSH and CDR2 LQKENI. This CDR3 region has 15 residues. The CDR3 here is CASSPQENRAGELFF. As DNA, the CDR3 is TGTGCCAGCTCACCACAGGAGAACAGGGCCGGGGAGCTGTTTTTT.

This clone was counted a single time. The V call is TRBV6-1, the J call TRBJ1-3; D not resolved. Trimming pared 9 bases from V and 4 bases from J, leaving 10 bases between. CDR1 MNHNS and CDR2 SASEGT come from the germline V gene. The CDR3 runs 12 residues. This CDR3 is CASQSAGNTIYF. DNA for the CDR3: TGTGCCAGTCAGTCTGCAGGAAACACCATATATTTT.

This chain's CDR3 is CASSLAGGTIPTGYTF. CDR3 in DNA: TGTGCCAGCAGCTTGGCCGGAGGGACGATCCCGACTGGCTACACCTTC. This chain joins TRBV5-5 and TRBJ1-2, with TRBD1 as a possible D gene (5 bases). V was clipped by 0 bases and J by 7 bases, with 19 bases between them. Germline CDR1 is SGHKS and CDR2 is YYEKEE (reference sequence). This CDR3 contains 16 residues.

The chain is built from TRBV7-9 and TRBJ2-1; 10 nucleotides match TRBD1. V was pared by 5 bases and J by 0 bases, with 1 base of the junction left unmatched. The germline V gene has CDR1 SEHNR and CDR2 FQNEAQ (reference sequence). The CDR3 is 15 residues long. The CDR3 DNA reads TGTGCCAGCAGCCGGACAGGGGGCTCCTACAATGAGCAGTTCTTC. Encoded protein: CASSRTGGSYNEQFF.

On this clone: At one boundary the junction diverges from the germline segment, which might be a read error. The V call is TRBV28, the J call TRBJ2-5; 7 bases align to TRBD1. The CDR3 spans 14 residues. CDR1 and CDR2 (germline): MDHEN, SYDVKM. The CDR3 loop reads CASSPSYDSGGQNF. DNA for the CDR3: TGTGCCAGCAGTCCCTCGTATGACAGTGGGGGACAGAACTTC.

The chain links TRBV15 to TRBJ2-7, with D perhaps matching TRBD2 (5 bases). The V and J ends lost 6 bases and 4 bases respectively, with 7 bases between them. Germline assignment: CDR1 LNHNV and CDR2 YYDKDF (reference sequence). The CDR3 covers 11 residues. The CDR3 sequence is CATRSGYEQYF. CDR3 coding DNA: TGTGCCACCAGGAGCGGTTACGAGCAGTACTTC. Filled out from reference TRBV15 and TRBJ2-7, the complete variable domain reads DAMVIQNPRYQVTQFGKPVTLSCSQTLNHNVMYWYQQKSSQAPKLLFHYYDKDFNNEADTPDNFQSRRPNTSFCFLDIRSPGLGDTAMYLCATRSGYEQYFGPGTRLTVT.

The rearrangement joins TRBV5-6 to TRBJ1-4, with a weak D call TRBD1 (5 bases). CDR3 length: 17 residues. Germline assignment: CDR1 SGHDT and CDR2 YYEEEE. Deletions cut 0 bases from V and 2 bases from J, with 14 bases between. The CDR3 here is CASSLGWQGGTNEKLFF. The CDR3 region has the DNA TGTGCCAGCAGCTTGGGTTGGCAGGGTGGCACTAATGAAAAACTGTTTTTT.

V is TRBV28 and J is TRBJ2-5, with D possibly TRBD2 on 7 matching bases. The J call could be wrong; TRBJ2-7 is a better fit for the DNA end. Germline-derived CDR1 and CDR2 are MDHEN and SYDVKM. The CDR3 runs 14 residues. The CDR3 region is CASSWGGRAYEQYF. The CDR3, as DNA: TGTGCCAGCAGTTGGGGGGGCAGGGCCTACGAGCAGTACTTC.

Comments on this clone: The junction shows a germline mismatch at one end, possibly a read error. As DNA, the CDR3 is TGTGCCAGCAGCGTAGAGGGGATCGGGGGAAACGCCATATATTTT. Its protein product is CASSVEGIGGNAIYF. J is TRBJ1-3 and V is TRBV9, with D possibly matching TRBD1 (5 bases). CDR1 is SGDLS, CDR2 YYNGEE, per germline. CDR3 length: 15 amino acids.

In DNA form, the CDR3 reads TGTGCCAGCAGCTTACTGTCAGGGGGCACTGAAGCTTTCTTT. This encodes CASSLLSGGTEAFF. The V call is TRBV6-5, the J call TRBJ1-1, with 7 nucleotides matching TRBD1. This CDR3 contains 14 residues. V lost 6 bases, J lost 4 bases, and 8 bases stayed unmatched. Germline CDR1 is MNHEY and CDR2 is SVGAGI.

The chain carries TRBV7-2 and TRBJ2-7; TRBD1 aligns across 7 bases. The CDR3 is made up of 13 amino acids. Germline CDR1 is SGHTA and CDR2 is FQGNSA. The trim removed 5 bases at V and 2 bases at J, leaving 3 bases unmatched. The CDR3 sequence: CASSRDSPYEQYF. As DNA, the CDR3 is TGTGCCAGCAGCCGGGACAGCCCCTACGAGCAGTACTTC.

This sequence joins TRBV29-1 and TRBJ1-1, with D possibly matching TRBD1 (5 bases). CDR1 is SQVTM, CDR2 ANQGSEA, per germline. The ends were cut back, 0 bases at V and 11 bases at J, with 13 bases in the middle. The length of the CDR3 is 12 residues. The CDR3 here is CSVEDRGVRAFF. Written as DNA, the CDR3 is TGCAGCGTTGAAGATCGGGGGGTTCGGGCTTTCTTT.

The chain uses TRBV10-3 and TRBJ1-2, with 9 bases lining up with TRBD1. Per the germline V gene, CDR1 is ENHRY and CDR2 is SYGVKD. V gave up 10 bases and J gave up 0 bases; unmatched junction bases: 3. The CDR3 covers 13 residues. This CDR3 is CATRQGANYGYTF. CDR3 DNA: TGTGCCACCCGACAGGGGGCTAACTATGGCTACACCTTC.

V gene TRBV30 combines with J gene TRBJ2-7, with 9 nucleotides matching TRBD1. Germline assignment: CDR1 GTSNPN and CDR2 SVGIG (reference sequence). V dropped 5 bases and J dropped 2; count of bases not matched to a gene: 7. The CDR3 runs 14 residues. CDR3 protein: CAWGRQGGAYEQYF. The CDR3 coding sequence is TGTGCCTGGGGCCGACAGGGGGGAGCCTACGAGCAGTACTTC.

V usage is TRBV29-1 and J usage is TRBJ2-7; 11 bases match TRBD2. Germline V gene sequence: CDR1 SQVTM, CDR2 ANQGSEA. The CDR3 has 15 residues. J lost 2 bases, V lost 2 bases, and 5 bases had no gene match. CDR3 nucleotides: TGCAGCGTTGAAACGGGACTAGCGGCAACCTACGAGCAGTACTTC. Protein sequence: CSVETGLAATYEQYF.

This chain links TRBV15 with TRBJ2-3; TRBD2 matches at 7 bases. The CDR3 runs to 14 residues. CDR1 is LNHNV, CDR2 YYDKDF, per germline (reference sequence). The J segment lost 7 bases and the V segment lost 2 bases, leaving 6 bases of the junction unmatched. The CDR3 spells CATSRRQGGNTQYF. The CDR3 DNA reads TGTGCCACCAGCAGACGGCAGGGAGGGAATACGCAGTATTTT.

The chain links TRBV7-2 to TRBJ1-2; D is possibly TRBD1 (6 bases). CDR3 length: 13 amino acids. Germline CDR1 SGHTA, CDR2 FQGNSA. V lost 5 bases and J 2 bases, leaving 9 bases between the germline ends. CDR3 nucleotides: TGTGCCAGCAGCCCAGGACAGAACTATGGCTACACCTTC. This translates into CASSPGQNYGYTF.

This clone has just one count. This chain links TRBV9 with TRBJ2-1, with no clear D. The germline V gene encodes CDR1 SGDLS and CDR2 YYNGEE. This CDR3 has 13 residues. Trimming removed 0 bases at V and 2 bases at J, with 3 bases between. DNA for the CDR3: TGTGCCAGCAGCGTAGCGGCCTACAATGAGCAGTTCTTC. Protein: CASSVAAYNEQFF.

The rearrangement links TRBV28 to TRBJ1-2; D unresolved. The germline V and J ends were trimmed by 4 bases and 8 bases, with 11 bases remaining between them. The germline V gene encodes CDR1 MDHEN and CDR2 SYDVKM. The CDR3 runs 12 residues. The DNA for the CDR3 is TGTGCCAGCAGTTCCCCGGGGAGCGGCTACACCTTC. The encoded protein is CASSSPGSGYTF.

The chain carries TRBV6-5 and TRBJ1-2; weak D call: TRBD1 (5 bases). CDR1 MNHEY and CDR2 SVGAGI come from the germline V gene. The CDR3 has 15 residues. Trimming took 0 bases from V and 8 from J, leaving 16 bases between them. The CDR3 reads CASSYSTRESGGYTF. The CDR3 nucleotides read TGTGCCAGCAGTTACTCGACCAGGGAAAGTGGCGGCTACACCTTC.

CDR3 in amino acids: CASSIPGKQFF. The DNA for the CDR3 is TGTGCCAGCAGTATACCGGGAAAGCAGTTCTTC. This chain uses TRBV27 with TRBJ2-1; D may be TRBD2 (5 bases). CDR1 is MNHEY, CDR2 SMNVEV, per germline (reference sequence). The CDR3 contains 11 residues. The V end was cut by 5 bases, the J end by 11 bases, with 10 bases between.

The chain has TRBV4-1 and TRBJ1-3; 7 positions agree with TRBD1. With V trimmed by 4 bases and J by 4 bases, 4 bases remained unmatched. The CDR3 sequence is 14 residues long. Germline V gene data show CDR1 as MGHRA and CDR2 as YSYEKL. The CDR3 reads CASSRTTGGNTIYF. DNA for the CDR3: TGCGCCAGCAGCCGGACGACAGGGGGAAACACCATATATTTT.